This entry lists 9 T cell receptor beta chains sequenced from one sample in a study of cytomegalovirus exposure and HLA in healthy donors. The table came from immunoSEQ multiplex PCR; TCRdb's copy has only in-frame clones and leaves some out. The sample records about 160,000 clones, approximately 96% being singletons. Sequencing used PBMCs. These receptors all come from a woman between 18 and 30 years old in good health and CMV-seronegative.

The chain recombines TRBV2 with TRBJ1-2; the D gene is possibly TRBD1 (6 bases). CDR1 SNHLY and CDR2 FYNNEI come from the germline V gene. Deletions cut 4 bases from V and 8 bases from J, with 14 bases between. This CDR3 is 13 amino acids long. The CDR3 nucleotides are TGTGCCAGCAGTGTTGTGGGGGCAGGGGGCTACACCTTC. Its protein is CASSVVGAGGYTF.

The V gene is TRBV7-9, the J gene TRBJ1-2; TRBD1 might be the D (6 bases). Between the trimmed V and J ends, which lost 4 bases and 5 bases, there was a span of 8 bases. The CDR3 totals 12 residues. Germline CDR1 reads SEHNR; CDR2 reads FQNEAQ (reference sequence). The CDR3 reads CASSSDRYGYTF. As DNA, the CDR3 is TGTGCCAGCAGCTCGGACAGATATGGCTACACCTTC.

The V and J genes are TRBV6-8 and TRBJ2-7, with 12 nucleotides matching TRBD2. The CDR3 is made up of 17 amino acids. CDR1 is MNHGY, CDR2 SAAAGT, per germline. V gave up 4 bases and J gave up 5 bases; unmatched junction bases: 12. Here the CDR3 reads CASSSASSGGEYNEQYF. In nucleotides, the CDR3 is TGTGCCAGCAGTTCAGCGTCTAGCGGGGGGGAGTATAACGAGCAGTACTTC.

The chain uses TRBV29-1 and TRBJ2-3; tentatively, D is TRBD2 (7 bases). V was clipped by 4 bases and J by 0 bases, with 11 bases between them. The CDR3 length is 14 residues. Per germline, CDR1 SQVTM and CDR2 ANQGSEA. The CDR3 DNA is TGCAGCGTTGTTCGGGGGGCGAGCACAGATACGCAGTATTTT. Protein: CSVVRGASTDTQYF.

The rearrangement links TRBV2 to TRBJ2-5; 13 bases match TRBD2. CDR3 length: 15 residues. Germline V gene data show CDR1 as SNHLY and CDR2 as FYNNEI. J was trimmed by 4 bases and V by 5 bases; bases with no gene match: 4. Here the CDR3 DNA reads TGTGCCAGCAGTACTAGCGGGGGGGCCGTAGAGACCCAGTACTTC. Amino acids: CASSTSGGAVETQYF.

The chain recombines TRBV5-1 with TRBJ2-7, with 7 bases lining up with TRBD1. Looked up from germline, CDR1 is SGHRS and CDR2 is YFSETQ. With V trimmed by 3 bases and J by 6 bases, 9 bases remained unmatched. CDR3 size: 14 residues. For the CDR3, the DNA is TGCGCCAGCAGCTCGACAGGGCTTGTAGGCGAGCAGTACTTC. Its protein product is CASSSTGLVGEQYF. Full variable domain (remainder filled in from reference TRBV5-1 and TRBJ2-7): KAGVTQTPRYLIKTRGQQVTLSCSPISGHRSVSWYQQTPGQGLQFLFEYFSETQRNKGNFPGRFSGRQFSNSRSEMNVSTLELGDSALYLCASSSTGLVGEQYFGPGTRLTVT.

The chain links TRBV27 to TRBJ1-6, with D possibly TRBD1 on 6 matching bases. V shed 6 bases and J shed 2 bases, with 11 bases lying between them. The CDR3 has 15 amino acids. The germline CDR1 and CDR2 sequences are MNHEY and SMNVEV (reference sequence). The chain's CDR3 is CASRLTGTYNSPLHF. In DNA form, the CDR3 reads TGTGCCAGCAGGTTAACAGGGACCTATAATTCACCCCTCCACTTT.

The chain employs TRBV7-9 and TRBJ2-1; 7 positions match TRBD1. Germline trimming cut 2 bases from V and 9 bases from J; bases unmatched to any gene: 4. The CDR3 is 13 amino acids. The germline CDR1 and CDR2 sequences are SEHNR and FQNEAQ (reference sequence). CDR3 DNA sequence: TGTGCCAGCAGCTTAACAGGGGTGACTGAGCAGTTCTTC. Its translation: CASSLTGVTEQFF.

J is TRBJ2-3 and V is TRBV6-6, with D uncertain. The CDR3 runs 14 residues. Germline-derived CDR1 and CDR2 are MNHNY and SVGAGI (reference sequence). The V end was cut by 2 bases, the J end by 5 bases, with 11 bases between. Here the CDR3 DNA reads TGTGCCAGCAGTTACACCCCCGGGTTAGATACGCAGTATTTT. Amino acid sequence: CASSYTPGLDTQYF.